Here is one TCR beta chain with its context. The junction and the germline gene differ at one end; a read error may be behind it. The data originate from a study of early T cells in non-severe SARS-CoV-2 infection. As for the study in general: Unsorted whole-blood RNA was sequenced in bulk, leaving chains unpaired.

One entry per CDR3 protein results from TCRdb running MiXCR on the 5' RACE reads. The sample yields about 40,000 distinct CDR3 sequences, approximately 5.9% seen once. The CDR3 has 14 residues. Germline-derived CDR1 and CDR2 are SGHTA and FQGNSA. This clonotype originated in an adult who was a healthcare worker with PCR-confirmed SARS-CoV-2 infection or an uninfected control (not recorded which). The chain joins TRBV7-2 to TRBJ1-1; perhaps TRBD1 as D (5 bases). Sequencing used whole blood, obtained at baseline. As DNA, the CDR3 is TGTGTCAGCAGCTTTGGACGGGGCCCGATTGAAGCTTTCTTT. Protein sequence: CVSSFGRGPIEAFF. Full variable domain (remainder filled in from reference TRBV7-2 and TRBJ1-1): GAGVSQSPSNKVTEKGKDVELRCDPISGHTALYWYRQSLGQGLEFLIYFQGNSAPDKSGLPSDRFSAERTGGSVSTLTIQRTQQEDSAVYLCVSSFGRGPIEAFFGQGTRLTVV.